The clone carrying this T cell receptor (beta chain) was recorded only once. V lost 6 bases and J lost 6, with 27 bases in between. Per germline, CDR1 MNHEY and CDR2 SVGEGT. The CDR3 covers 17 residues. The entry originates in a study of control samples from healthy donors and cancer patients. Profiling relied on immunoSEQ multiplex PCR, and the TCRdb table lists in-frame clones only, not all of them. The table shows more than 30,000 clones, with 94% occurring only once. J is TRBJ2-7 and V is TRBV6-2 or TRBV6-3, with D perhaps matching TRBD1 (7 bases). The TCR was taken from a man aged 60-69 years in good health. Sequencing used blood. The CDR3: CASSLLPRQGPGGEQYF. In DNA form, the CDR3 reads TGTGCCAGCAGCCTCCTACCCAGACAGGGCCCCGGGGGCGAGCAGTACTTC.